One T cell receptor beta chain is described in this entry. Its target is unknown. The data derive from a study of cytomegalovirus exposure and HLA in healthy donors. Study observations and caveats: Association of a missense DCLRE1C variant with TCR beta V- and J-gene trimming was reported in a later analysis.

The V segment lost 0 bases and the J segment 8 bases; nucleotides outside the gene matches: 12. Germline V lookup: CDR1 SGHNT, CDR2 YYREEE (reference sequence). The CDR3 runs 16 residues. 13 Jbeta primers and 60 Vbeta primers were used for the PCR. The data were produced by immunoSEQ multiplex PCR, yet TCRdb's version contains in-frame clones alone and is incomplete. Of tens of thousands of clones listed, 70% to 85% were seen once; the top ten hold about 9.1%. The clonotype was recovered from a man between 40 and 49 years old in good health and CMV-seropositive. The sequenced sample was PBMCs. The gene calls are TRBV5-4 and TRBJ1-2; 8 positions match TRBD1. The CDR3 bases are TGTGCCAGCAGCTTGGAAGGTTCTCAGGGGGCGCAGGGCTACACCTTC. Amino acid sequence: CASSLEGSQGAQGYTF.